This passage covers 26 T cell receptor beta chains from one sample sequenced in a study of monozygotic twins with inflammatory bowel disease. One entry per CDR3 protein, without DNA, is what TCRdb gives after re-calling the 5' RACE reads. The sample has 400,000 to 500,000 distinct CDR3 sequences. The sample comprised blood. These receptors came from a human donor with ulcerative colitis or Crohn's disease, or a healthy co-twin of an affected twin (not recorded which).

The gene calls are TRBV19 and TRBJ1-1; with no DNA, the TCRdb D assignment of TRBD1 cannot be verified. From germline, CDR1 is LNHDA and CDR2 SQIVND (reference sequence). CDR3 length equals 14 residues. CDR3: CASSIWGQGTEAFF.

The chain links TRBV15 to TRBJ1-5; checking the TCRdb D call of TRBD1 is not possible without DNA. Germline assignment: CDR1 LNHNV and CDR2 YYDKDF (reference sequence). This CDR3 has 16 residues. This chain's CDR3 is CATSRDLRQEGQPQHF.

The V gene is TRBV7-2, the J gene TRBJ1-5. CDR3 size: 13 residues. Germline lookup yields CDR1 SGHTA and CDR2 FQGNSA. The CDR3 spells CASSLRREVPQHF.

CDR3 loop: CASTVGGGYEQYF. V and J are TRBV7-9 and TRBJ2-7; the TRBD1 assignment by TCRdb is unverifiable without DNA. The CDR3 consists of 13 residues. From germline, CDR1 is SEHNR and CDR2 FQNEAQ (reference sequence).

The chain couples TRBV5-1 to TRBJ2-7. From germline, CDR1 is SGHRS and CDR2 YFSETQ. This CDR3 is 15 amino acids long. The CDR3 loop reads CASSKFDSSSYEQYF. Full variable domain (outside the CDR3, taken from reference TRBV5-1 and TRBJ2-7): KAGVTQTPRYLIKTRGQQVTLSCSPISGHRSVSWYQQTPGQGLQFLFEYFSETQRNKGNFPGRFSGRQFSNSRSEMNVSTLELGDSALYLCASSKFDSSSYEQYFGPGTRLTVT.

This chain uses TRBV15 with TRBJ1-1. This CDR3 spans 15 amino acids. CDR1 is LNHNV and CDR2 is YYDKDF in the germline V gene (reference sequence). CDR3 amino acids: CATSRVVGLGTEAFF.

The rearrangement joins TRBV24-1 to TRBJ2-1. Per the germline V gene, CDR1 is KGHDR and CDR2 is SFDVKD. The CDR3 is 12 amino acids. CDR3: CATSDFDREQFF.

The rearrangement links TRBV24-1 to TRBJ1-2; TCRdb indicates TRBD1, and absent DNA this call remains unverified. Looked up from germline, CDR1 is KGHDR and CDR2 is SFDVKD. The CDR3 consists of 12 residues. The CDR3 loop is CATSQGSYGYTF.

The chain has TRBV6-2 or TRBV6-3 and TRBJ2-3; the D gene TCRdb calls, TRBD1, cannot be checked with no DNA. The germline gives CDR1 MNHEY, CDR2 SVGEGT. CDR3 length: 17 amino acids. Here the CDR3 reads CASSFRGRPRSTDTQYF.

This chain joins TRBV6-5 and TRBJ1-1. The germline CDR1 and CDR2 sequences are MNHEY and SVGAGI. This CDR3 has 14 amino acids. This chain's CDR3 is CASSYGQLNTEAFF.

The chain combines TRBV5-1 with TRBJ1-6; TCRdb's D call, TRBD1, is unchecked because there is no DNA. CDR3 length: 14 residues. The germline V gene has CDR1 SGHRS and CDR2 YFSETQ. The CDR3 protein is CASSLGDSNSPLHF.

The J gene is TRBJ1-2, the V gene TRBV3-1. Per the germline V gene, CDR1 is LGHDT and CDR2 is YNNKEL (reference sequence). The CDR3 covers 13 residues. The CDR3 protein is CASSYGRYDGYTF.

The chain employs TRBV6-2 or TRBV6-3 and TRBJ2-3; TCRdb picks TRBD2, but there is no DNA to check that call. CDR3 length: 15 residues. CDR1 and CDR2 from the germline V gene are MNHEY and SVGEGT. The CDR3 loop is CASSFALSPTDTQYF.

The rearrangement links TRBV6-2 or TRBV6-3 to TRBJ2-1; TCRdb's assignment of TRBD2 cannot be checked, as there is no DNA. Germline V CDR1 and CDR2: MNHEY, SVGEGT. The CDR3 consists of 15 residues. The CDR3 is CASSSLWLADNEQFF.

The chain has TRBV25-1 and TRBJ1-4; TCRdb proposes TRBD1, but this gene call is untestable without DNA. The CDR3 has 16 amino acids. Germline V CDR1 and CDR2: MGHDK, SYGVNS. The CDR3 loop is CASSAGTGVWYEKLFF.

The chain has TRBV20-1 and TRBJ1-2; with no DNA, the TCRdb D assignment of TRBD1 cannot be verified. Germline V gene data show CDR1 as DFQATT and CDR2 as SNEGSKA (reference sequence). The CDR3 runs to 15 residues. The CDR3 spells CSARGTGVIFHGYTF.

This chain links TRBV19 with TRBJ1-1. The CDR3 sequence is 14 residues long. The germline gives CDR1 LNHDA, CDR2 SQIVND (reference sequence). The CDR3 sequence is CASTPGPANTEAFF. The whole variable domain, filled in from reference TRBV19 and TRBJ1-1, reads DGGITQSPKYLFRKEGQNVTLSCEQNLNHDAMYWYRQDPGQGLRLIYYSQIVNDFQKGDIAEGYSVSREKKESFPLTVTSAQKNPTAFYLCASTPGPANTEAFFGQGTRLTVV.

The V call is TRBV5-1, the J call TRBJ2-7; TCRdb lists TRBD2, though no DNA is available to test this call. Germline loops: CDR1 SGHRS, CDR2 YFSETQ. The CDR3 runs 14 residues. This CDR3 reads CASSLGLEPLEQYF. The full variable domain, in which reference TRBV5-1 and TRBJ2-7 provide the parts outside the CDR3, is KAGVTQTPRYLIKTRGQQVTLSCSPISGHRSVSWYQQTPGQGLQFLFEYFSETQRNKGNFPGRFSGRQFSNSRSEMNVSTLELGDSALYLCASSLGLEPLEQYFGPGTRLTVT.

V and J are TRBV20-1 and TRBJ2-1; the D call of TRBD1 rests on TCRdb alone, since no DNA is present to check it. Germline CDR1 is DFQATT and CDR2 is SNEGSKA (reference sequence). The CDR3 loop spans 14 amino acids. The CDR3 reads CSARAGGRHNEQFF.

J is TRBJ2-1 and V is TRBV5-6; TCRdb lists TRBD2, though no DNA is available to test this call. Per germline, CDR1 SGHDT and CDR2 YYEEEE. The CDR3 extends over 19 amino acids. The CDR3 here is CASSTGTSGKIARGRVPFF.

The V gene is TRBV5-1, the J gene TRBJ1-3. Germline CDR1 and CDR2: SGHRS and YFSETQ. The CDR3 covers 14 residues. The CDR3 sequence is CASSADSSGNTIYF. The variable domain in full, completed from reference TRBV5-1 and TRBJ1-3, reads KAGVTQTPRYLIKTRGQQVTLSCSPISGHRSVSWYQQTPGQGLQFLFEYFSETQRNKGNFPGRFSGRQFSNSRSEMNVSTLELGDSALYLCASSADSSGNTIYFGEGSWLTVV.

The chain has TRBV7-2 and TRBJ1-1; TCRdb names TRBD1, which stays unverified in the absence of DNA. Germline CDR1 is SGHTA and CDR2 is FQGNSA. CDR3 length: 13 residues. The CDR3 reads CASSPGGWPEAFF.

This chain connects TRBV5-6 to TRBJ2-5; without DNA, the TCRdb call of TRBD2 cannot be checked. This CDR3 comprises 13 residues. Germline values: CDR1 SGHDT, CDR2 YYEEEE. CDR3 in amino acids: CASSLRPEGTQYF.

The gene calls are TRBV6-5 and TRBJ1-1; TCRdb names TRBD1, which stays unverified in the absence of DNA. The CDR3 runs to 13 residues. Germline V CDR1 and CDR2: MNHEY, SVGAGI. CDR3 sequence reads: CASSSPANTEAFF.

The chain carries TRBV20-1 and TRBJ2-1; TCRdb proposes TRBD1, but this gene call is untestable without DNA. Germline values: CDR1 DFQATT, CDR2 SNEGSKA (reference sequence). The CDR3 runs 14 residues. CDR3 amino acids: CSVRRRQPGNEQFF.

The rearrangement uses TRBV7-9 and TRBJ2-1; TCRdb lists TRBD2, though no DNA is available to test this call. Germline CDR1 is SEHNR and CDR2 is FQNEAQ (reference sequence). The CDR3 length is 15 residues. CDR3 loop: CASSLIAGGSNEQFF.